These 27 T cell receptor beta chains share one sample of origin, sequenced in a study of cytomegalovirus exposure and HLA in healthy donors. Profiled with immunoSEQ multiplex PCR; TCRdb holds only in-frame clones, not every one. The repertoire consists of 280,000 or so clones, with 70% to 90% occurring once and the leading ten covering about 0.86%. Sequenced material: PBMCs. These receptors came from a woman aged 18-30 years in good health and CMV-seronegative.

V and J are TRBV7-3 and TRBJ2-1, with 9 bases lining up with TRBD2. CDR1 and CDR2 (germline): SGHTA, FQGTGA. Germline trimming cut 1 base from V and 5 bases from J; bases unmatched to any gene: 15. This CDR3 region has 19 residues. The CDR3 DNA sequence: TGTGCCAGCAGCTTAAAAGGGACTAGCCTGGAGATGAGGCACAATGAGCAGTTCTTC. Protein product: CASSLKGTSLEMRHNEQFF.

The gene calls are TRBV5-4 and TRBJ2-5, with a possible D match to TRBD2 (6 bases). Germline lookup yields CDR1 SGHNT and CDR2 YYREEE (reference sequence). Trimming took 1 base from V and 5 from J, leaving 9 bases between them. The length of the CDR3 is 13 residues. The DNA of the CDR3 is TGTGCCAGCAGCTTGTCGGGGGACGAGACCCAGTACTTC. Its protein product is CASSLSGDETQYF. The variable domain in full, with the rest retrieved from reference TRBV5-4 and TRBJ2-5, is ETGVTQSPTHLIKTRGQQVTLRCSSQSGHNTVSWYQQALGQGPQFIFQYYREEENGRGNFPPRFSGLQFPNYSSELNVNALELDDSALYLCASSLSGDETQYFGPGTRLLVL.

Here the CDR3 DNA reads TGTGCCAGCAGGAGGGCAGCTAATGAAAAACTGTTTTTT. The encoded protein is CASRRAANEKLFF. This chain links TRBV28 with TRBJ1-4; no firm D call. CDR3 length equals 13 residues. Deletions cut 6 bases from V and 3 bases from J, with 8 bases between. Germline V gene lookup returns CDR1 MDHEN and CDR2 SYDVKM.

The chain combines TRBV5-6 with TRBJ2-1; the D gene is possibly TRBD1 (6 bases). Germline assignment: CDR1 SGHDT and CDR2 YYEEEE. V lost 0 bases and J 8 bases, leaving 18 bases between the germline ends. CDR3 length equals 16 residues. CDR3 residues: CASSLVGAAPGDEQFF. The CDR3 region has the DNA TGTGCCAGCAGCTTGGTCGGGGCGGCTCCAGGGGATGAGCAGTTCTTC.

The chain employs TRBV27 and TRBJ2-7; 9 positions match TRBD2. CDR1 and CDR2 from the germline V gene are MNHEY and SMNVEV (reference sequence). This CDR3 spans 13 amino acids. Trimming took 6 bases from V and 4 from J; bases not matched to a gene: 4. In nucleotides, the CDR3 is TGTGCCAGCAGGGCCACTAGCGGGTACGAGCAGTACTTC. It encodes CASRATSGYEQYF.

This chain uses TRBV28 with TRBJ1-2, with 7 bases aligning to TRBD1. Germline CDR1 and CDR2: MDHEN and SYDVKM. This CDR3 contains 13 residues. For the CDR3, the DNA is TGTGCTACCGACAGGGAGGCCAACTATGGCTACACCTTC. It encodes CATDREANYGYTF.

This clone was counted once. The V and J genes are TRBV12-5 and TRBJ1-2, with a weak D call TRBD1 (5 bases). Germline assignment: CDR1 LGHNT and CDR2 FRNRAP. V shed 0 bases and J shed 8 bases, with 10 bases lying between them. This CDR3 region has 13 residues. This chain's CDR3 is CASGLVPPGGYTF. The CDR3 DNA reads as TGTGCTAGTGGTTTGGTACCCCCAGGGGGCTACACCTTC. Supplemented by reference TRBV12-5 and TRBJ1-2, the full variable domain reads DARVTQTPRHKVTEMGQEVTMRCQPILGHNTVFWYRQTMMQGLELLAYFRNRAPLDDSGMPKDRFSAEMPDATLATLKIQPSEPRDSAVYFCASGLVPPGGYTFGSGTRLTVV.

DNA for the CDR3: TGTGCCACCAGCAGAGGAGGGCGCGGTTCCAGCCACGAGCAGTACTTC. Its translation is CATSRGGRGSSHEQYF. The V gene is TRBV15, the J gene TRBJ2-7; the D gene is possibly TRBD2 (5 bases). The CDR3 is 16 residues long. Between the trimmed V and J ends, which lost 1 base and 5 bases, there was a span of 18 bases. CDR1 LNHNV and CDR2 YYDKDF come from the germline V gene (reference sequence).

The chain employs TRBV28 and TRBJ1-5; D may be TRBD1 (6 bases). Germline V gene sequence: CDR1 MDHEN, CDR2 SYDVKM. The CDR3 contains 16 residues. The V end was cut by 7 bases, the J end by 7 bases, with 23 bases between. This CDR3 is CASTFRVRAGVQPQHF. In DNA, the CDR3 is TGTGCCAGCACCTTTAGGGTCCGGGCAGGGGTCCAGCCCCAGCATTTT.

CDR3 protein: CASSRTGGLTDTQYF. The CDR3, as DNA: TGTGCCAGCAGCCGGACAGGGGGCCTCACAGATACGCAGTATTTT. The rearrangement links TRBV13 to TRBJ2-3; TRBD1 matches at 11 bases. V trimming: 5 bases; J trimming: 2 bases; junction bases outside the gene matches: 3. Germline V gene data show CDR1 as PRHDT and CDR2 as FYEKMQ (reference sequence). This CDR3 is 15 amino acids long.

The CDR3 spells CVRSLSGGYQGQPQHF. The CDR3, as DNA: TGTGTCAGAAGCTTATCAGGGGGCTACCAGGGTCAGCCCCAGCATTTT. The V gene is TRBV7-5, the J gene TRBJ1-5; the D segment call TRBD1 is taken from the table without a DNA check. TRBV7-5 is a known pseudogene. This CDR3 contains 16 residues.

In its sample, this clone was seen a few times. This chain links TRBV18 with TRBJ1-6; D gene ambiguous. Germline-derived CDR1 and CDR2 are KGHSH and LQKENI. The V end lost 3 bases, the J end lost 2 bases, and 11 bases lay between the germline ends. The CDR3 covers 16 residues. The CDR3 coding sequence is TGTGCCAGCTCACCCCAGGAAGGCACCTATAATTCACCCCTCCACTTT. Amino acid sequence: CASSPQEGTYNSPLHF.

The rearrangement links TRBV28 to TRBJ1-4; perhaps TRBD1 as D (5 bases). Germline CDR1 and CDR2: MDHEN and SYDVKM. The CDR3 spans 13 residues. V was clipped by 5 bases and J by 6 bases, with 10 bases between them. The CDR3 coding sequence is TGTGCCAGCAGTCCGGGGGGGTATGAAAAACTGTTTTTT. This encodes CASSPGGYEKLFF.

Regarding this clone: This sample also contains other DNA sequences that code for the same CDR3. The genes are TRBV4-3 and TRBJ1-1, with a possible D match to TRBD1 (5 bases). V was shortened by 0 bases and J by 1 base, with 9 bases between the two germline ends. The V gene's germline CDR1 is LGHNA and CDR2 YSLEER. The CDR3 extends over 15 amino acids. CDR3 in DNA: TGCGCCAGCAGCCAAGAGGGGCGGGGGAACACTGAAGCTTTCTTT. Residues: CASSQEGRGNTEAFF.

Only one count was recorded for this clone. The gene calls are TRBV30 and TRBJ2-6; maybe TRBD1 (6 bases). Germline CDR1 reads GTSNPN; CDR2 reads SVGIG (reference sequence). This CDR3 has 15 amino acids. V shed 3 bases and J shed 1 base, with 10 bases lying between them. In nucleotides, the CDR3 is TGTGCCTGGAGCGCAACAGGGTCTGGGGCCAACGTCCTGACTTTC. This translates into CAWSATGSGANVLTF. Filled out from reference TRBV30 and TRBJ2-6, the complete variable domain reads SQTIHQWPATLVQPVGSPLSLECTVEGTSNPNLYWYRQAAGRGLQLLFYSVGIGQISSEVPQNLSASRPQDRQFILSSKKLLLSDSGFYLCAWSATGSGANVLTFGAGSRLTVL.

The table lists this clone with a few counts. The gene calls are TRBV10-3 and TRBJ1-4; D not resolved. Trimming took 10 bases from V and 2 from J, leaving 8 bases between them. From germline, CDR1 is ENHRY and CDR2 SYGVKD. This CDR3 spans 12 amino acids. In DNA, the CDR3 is TGTGCCAGTGGGAGTACTAATGAAAAACTGTTTTTT. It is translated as CASGSTNEKLFF.

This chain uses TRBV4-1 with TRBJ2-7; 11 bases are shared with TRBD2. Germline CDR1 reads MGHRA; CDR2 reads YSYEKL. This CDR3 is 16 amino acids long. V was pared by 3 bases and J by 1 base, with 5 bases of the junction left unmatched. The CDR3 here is CASSQPTSGRSYEQYF. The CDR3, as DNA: TGCGCCAGCAGCCAGCCAACTAGCGGGAGATCCTACGAGCAGTACTTC.

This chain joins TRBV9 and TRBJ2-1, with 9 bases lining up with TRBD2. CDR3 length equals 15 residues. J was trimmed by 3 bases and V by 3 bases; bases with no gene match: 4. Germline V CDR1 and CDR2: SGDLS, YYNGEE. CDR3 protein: CASSARLADYNEQFF. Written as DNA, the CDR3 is TGTGCCAGCAGCGCCCGACTAGCGGACTACAATGAGCAGTTCTTC.

The DNA of the CDR3 is TGTGCCAGCAGCTCTTTGGGGGCGCCGACCGGGGAGCTGTTTTTT. Protein product: CASSSLGAPTGELFF. The rearrangement links TRBV5-5 to TRBJ2-2, with a weak D call TRBD1 (6 bases). The V gene's germline CDR1 is SGHKS and CDR2 YYEKEE (reference sequence). The length of the CDR3 is 15 residues. V was trimmed by 3 bases and J by 5 bases, leaving 14 bases between them.

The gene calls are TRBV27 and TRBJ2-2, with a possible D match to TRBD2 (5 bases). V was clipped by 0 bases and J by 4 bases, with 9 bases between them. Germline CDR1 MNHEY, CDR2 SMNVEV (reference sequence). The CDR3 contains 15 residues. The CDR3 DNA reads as TGTGCCAGCAGTTTATCGACTACCGCCACCGGGGAGCTGTTTTTT. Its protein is CASSLSTTATGELFF.

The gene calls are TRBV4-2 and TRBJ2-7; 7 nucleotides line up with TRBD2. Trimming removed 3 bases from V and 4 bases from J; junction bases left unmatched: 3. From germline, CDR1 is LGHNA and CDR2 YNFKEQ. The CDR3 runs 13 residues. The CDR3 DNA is TGTGCCAGCAGCCAGGGGACTATTTACGAGCAGTACTTC. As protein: CASSQGTIYEQYF.

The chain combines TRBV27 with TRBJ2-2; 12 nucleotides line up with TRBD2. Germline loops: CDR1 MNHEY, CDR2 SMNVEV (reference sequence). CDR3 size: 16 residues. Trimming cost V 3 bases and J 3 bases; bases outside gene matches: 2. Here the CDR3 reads CASSFLAGGDTGELFF. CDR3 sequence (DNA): TGTGCCAGCAGTTTCCTAGCGGGAGGGGACACCGGGGAGCTGTTTTTT.

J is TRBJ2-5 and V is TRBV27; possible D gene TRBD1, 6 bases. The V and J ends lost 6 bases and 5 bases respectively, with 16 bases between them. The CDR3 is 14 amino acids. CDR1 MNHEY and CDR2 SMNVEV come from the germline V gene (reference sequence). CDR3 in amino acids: CASSKTGGGETQYF. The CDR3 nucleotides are TGTGCCAGCAGCAAGACAGGAGGTGGGGAGACCCAGTACTTC.

The CDR3 DNA reads TGTGCTAGTGGTTCGCCCCAGGGTTACCAGCCCCAGCATTTT. Residues: CASGSPQGYQPQHF. The chain joins TRBV12-5 to TRBJ1-5, with D perhaps TRBD1 (5 bases). V lost 4 bases, J lost 7 bases, and 14 bases lay in between. Germline CDR1 LGHNT, CDR2 FRNRAP. The CDR3 spans 14 residues.

Written as DNA, the CDR3 is TGTGCCAGCAGAGACAAGGACAGGGCCCCCACAGATACGCAGTATTTT. Protein sequence: CASRDKDRAPTDTQYF. The V call is TRBV28, the J call TRBJ2-3, with TRBD1 matching 8 bases. Germline CDR1 is MDHEN and CDR2 is SYDVKM. The V segment lost 6 bases and the J segment 2 bases; nucleotides outside the gene matches: 10. This CDR3 has 16 residues.

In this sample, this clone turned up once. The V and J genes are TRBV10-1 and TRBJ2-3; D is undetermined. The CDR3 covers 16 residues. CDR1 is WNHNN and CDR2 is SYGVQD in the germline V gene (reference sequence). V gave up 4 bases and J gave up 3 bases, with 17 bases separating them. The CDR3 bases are TGCGCCAGCAGTGCGATGACTTTGCGTTCTACAGATACGCAGTATTTT. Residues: CASSAMTLRSTDTQYF.

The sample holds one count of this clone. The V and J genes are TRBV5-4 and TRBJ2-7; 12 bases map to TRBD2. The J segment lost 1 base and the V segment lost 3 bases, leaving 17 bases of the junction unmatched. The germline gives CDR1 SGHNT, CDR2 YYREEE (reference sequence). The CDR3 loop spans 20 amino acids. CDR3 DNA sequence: TGTGCCAGCAGCTCCCCGAAGTCTAGCGGGAGGGCCCGCGGATCCTACGAGCAGTACTTC. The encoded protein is CASSSPKSSGRARGSYEQYF.